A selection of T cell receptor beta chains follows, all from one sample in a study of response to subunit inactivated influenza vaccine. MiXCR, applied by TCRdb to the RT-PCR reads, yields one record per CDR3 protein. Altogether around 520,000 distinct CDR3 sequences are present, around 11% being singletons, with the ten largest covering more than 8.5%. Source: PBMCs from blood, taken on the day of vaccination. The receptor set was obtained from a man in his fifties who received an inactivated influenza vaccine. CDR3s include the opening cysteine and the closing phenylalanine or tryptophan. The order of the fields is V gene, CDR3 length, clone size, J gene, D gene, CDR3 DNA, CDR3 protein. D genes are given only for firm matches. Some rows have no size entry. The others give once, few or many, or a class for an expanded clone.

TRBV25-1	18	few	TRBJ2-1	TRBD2	TGTGCCAGCAGTCACGGACTAGCGGGAGGTTCGGCCTACAATGAGCAGTTCTTC	CASSHGLAGGSAYNEQFF
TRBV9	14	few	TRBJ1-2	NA	TGTGCCAGCAGCGTCCGGGATGGTCCGTATGGCTACACCTTC	CASSVRDGPYGYTF
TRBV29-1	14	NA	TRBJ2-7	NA	TGCAGCGTTGATGAGGGAGCGGTGATCCACGAGCAGTACTTC	CSVDEGAVIHEQYF
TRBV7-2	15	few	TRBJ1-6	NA	TGTGCCAGCAGCCCCCAGGGGACCGGTAATTCACCCCTCCACTTT	CASSPQGTGNSPLHF
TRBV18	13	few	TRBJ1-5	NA	TGTGCCAGCTCAGGGGACCAAGAGGCGGCCCAGCATTTT	CASSGDQEAAQHF
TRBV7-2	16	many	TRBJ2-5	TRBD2	TGTGCCAGCAGCTACCGACCGGGGGGGCCGGGGGAGACCCAGTACTTC	CASSYRPGGPGETQYF
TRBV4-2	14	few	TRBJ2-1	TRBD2	TGTGCCAGCAGCACGGCGGGGGGGTACAATGAGCAGTTCTTC	CASSTAGGYNEQFF
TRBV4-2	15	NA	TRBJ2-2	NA	TGTGCCAGCAGCCAAGGAACACCTAACACCGGGGAGCTGTTTTTT	CASSQGTPNTGELFF
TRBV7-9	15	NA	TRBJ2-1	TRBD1	TGTGCCAGCAGCACCACAGGGGCTGTTACTAATGAGCAGTTCTTC	CASSTTGAVTNEQFF
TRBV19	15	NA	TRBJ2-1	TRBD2	TGTGCCAGTAGTACGGGGGGGACTTTCTACAATGAGCAGTTCTTC	CASSTGGTFYNEQFF
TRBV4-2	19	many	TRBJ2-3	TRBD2	TGTGCCAGCAGCCAAGATCCCTCCCTAGCGGGGGGGCCCGTAGATACGCAGTATTTT	CASSQDPSLAGGPVDTQYF
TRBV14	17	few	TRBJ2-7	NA	TGTGCCAGCAGCCAAGCCCCCCAGGGCCCCTACTCCTACGAGCAGTACTTC	CASSQAPQGPYSYEQYF
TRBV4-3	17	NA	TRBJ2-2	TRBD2	TGCGCCAGCAGCATAGGACTAGCGGGAGGGCGGTCCGGGGAGCTGTTTTTT	CASSIGLAGGRSGELFF
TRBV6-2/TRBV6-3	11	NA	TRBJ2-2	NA	TGTGCCACCAGGGGATTCGGGGAGCTGTTTTTT	CATRGFGELFF
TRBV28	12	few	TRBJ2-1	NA	TGTGCCAGCAGTTGGGGGGATGGAGTGCAGTTCTTC	CASSWGDGVQFF
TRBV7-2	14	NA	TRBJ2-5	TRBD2	TGTGCCAGCAGCCCTAGCGGGGGAAGAGAGACCCAGTACTTC	CASSPSGGRETQYF
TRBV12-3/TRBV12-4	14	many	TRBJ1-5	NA	TGTGCCAGCACCATGAAGAGGGGGAATCAGCCCCAGCATTTT	CASTMKRGNQPQHF
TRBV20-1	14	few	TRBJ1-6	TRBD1	TGCAGTGCATCTTCGGACAGGGGGCTTTCACCCCTCCACTTT	CSASSDRGLSPLHF
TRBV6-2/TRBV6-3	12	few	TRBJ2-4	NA	TGTGCCAGCAGTCCCTCAGCGAACATTCAGTACTTC	CASSPSANIQYF
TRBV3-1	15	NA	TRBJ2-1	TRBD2	TGTGCCAGCAGCCCCTTCACTAGCGGTGCGAATGAGCAGTTCTTC	CASSPFTSGANEQFF
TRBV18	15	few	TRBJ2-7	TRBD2	TGTGCCAGCTCACCACGGGTAGCGGGAGAGGGGGAGCAGTACTTC	CASSPRVAGEGEQYF
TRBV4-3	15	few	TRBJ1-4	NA	TGCGCCAGCAGCCAAGATTCCGGGGGCAATGAAAAACTGTTTTTT	CASSQDSGGNEKLFF
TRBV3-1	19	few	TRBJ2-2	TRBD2	TGTGCCAGCAGCCCTCGTCCCGGGACTAGCGGGAGGGCCTCCGGGGAGCTGTTTTTT	CASSPRPGTSGRASGELFF
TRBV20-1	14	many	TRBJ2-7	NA	TGCAGTGCTCCGCGACGGGGGCAAACCTACGAGCAGTACTTC	CSAPRRGQTYEQYF
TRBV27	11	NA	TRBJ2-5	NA	TGTGCCAGCATCAGGGGAGAGACCCAGTACTTC	CASIRGETQYF
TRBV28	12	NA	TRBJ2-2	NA	TGTGCCAGCATGACGAACACCGGGGAGCTGTTTTTT	CASMTNTGELFF
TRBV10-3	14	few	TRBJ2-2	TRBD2	TGTGCCATAAAGCGGGAGGGCCAGATGGGGGAGCTGTTTTTT	CAIKREGQMGELFF
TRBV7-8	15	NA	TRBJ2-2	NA	TGTGCCAGCAGCGCCGGGACCGTTAACACCGGGGAGCTGTTTTTT	CASSAGTVNTGELFF
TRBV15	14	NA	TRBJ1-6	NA	TGTGCCACCAGCGCTGGGCTCAATAATTCACCCCTCCACTTT	CATSAGLNNSPLHF
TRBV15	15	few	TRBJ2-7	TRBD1	TGTGCCACCAGCAGGAAGACAGGGGAGGTCTCCGAGCAGTACTTC	CATSRKTGEVSEQYF
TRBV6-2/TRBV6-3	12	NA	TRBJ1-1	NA	TGTGCCACTCTTGACCCGAACACTGAAGCTTTCTTT	CATLDPNTEAFF
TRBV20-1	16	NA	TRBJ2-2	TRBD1	TGCAGTGCTAGAGATAGCGCGGCAGGGGGCGGGGGGGAGCTGTTTTTT	CSARDSAAGGGGELFF
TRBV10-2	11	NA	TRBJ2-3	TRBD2	TGCGCCAGTAGCGGGGTGGATACGCAGTATTTT	CASSGVDTQYF
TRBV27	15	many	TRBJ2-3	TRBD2	TGTGCCAGCAGTTTATTGGGGGGGGGAACAGATACGCAGTATTTT	CASSLLGGGTDTQYF
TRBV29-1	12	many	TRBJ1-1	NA	TGCAGCGTTGGGGCAGGTTACTCAATAGCTTTCTTT	CSVGAGYSIAFF
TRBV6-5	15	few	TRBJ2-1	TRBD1	TGTGCCAGCAGTTCGGGACAGGGTTATGGCAATGAGCAGTTCTTC	CASSSGQGYGNEQFF
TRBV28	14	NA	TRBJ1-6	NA	TGTGCCAGCACTCTATCCGGGATTAATTCACCCCTCCACTTT	CASTLSGINSPLHF
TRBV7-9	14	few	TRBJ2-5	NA	TGTGCCAGCAGCTTGCAGGAGCTCCAAGAGACCCAGTACTTC	CASSLQELQETQYF
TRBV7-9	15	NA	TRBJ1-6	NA	TGTGCCAGCCCAGCCGGGGGGGCGAATAATTCACCCCTCCACTTT	CASPAGGANNSPLHF
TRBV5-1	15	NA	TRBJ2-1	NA	TGCGCCAGCAGCTTCACTAGTACCTCCTACAATGAGCAGTTCTTC	CASSFTSTSYNEQFF
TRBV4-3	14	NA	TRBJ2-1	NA	TGCGCCAGCAGCCTCAACTTCTTAGGGGATGAGCAGTTCTTC	CASSLNFLGDEQFF
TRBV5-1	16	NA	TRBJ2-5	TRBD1	TGCGCCAGCAGCTCAACGACAGGGCGTAGGGGAGAGACCCAGTACTTC	CASSSTTGRRGETQYF
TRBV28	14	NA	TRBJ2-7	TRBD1	TGTGCCAGCAGTTCTCCGGGACAGATCTACGAGCAGTACTTC	CASSSPGQIYEQYF
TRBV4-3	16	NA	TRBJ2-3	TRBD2	TGCGCCAGCAGCCAAGTAGCGGGGGGGCCATCAGATACGCAGTATTTT	CASSQVAGGPSDTQYF